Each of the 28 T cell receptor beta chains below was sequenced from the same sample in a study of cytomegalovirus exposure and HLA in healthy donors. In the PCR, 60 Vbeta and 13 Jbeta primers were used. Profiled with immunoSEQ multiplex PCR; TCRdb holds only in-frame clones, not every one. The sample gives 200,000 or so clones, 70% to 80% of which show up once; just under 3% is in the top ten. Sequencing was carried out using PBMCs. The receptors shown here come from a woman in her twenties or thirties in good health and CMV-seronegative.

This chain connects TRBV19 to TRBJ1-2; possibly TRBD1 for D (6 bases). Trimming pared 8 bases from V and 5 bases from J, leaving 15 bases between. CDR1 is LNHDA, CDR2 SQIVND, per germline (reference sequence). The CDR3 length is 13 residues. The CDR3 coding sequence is TGTGCCAGTTGGGGACACCAGGGGTATGGCTACACCTTC. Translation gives CASWGHQGYGYTF.

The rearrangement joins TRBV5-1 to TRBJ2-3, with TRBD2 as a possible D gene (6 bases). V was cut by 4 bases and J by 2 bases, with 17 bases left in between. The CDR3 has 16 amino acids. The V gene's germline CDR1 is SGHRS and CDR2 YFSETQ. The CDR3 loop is CASSHWGSGSTDTQYF. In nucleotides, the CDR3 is TGCGCCAGCAGCCATTGGGGAAGCGGGTCCACAGATACGCAGTATTTT.

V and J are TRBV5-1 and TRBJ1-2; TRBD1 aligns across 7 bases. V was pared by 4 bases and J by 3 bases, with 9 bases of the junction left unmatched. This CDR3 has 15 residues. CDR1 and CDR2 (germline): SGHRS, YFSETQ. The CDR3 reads CASSESRGSHYGYTF. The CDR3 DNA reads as TGCGCCAGCAGCGAAAGCAGGGGGAGCCACTATGGCTACACCTTC.

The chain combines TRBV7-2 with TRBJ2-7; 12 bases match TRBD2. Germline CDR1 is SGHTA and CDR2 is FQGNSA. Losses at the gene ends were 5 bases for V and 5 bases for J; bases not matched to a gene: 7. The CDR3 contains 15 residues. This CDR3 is CASSLTSGSRNEQYF. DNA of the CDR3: TGTGCCAGCAGCCTGACTAGCGGGAGTCGTAACGAGCAGTACTTC.

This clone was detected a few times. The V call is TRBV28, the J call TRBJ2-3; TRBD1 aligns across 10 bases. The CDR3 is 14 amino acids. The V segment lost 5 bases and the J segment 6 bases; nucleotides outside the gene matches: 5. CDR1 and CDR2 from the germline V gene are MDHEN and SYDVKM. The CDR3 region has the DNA TGTGCCAGCAGTCGGACAGGGGGATCTGATACGCAGTATTTT. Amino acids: CASSRTGGSDTQYF.

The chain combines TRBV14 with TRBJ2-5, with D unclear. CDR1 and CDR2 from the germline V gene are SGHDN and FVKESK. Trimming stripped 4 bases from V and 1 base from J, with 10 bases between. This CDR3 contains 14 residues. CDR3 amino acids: CASSLYRLQETQYF. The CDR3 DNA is TGTGCCAGCAGCCTCTACCGCCTCCAAGAGACCCAGTACTTC.

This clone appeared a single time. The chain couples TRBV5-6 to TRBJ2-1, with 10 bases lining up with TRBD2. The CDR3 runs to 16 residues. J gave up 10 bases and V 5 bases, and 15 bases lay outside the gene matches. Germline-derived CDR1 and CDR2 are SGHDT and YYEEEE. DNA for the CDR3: TGTGCCAGCAGTCCGTATCCTAGCGGGAGAATAGGAGAGCAGTTCTTC. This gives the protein CASSPYPSGRIGEQFF.

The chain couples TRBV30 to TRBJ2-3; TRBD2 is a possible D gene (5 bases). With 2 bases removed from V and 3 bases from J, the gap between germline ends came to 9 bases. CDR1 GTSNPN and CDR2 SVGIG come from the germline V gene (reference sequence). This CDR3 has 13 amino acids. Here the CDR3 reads CAWSSADTDTQYF. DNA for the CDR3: TGTGCCTGGAGTTCAGCGGATACAGATACGCAGTATTTT.

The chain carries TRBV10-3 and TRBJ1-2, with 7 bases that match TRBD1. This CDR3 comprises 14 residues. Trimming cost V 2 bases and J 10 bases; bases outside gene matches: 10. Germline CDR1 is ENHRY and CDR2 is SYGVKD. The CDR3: CAISEPATGQIYTF. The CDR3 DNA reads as TGTGCCATCAGTGAGCCGGCCACGGGACAGATCTACACCTTC.

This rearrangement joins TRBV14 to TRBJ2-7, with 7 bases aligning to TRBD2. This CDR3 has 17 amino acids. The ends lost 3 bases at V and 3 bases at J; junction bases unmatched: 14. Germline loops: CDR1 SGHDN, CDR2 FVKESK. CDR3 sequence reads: CASSHSSGLVASYEQYF. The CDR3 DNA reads TGTGCCAGCAGCCACTCGTCCGGACTAGTAGCAAGCTACGAGCAGTACTTC. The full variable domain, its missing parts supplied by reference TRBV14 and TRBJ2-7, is EAGVTQFPSHSVIEKGQTVTLRCDPISGHDNLYWYRRVMGKEIKFLLHFVKESKQDESGMPNNRFLAERTGGTYSTLKVQPAELEDSGVYFCASSHSSGLVASYEQYFGPGTRLTVT.

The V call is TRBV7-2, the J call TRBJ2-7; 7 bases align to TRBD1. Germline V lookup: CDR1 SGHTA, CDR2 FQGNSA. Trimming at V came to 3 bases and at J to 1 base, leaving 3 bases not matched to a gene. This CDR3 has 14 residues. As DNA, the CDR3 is TGTGCCAGCAGCTTTGACAGGGTATCCTACGAGCAGTACTTC. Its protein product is CASSFDRVSYEQYF.

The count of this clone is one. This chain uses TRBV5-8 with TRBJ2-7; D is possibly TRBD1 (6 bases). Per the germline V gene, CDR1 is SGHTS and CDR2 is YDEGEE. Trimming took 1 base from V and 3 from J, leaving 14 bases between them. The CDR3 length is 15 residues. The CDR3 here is CASSLTRGPNYEQYF. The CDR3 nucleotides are TGTGCCAGCAGCTTGACCAGGGGACCTAACTACGAGCAGTACTTC.

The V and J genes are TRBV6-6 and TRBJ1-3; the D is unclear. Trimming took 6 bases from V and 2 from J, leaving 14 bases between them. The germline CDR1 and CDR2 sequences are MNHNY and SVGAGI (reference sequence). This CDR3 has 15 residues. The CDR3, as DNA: TGTGCCAGCAGCAATCTTGGGCTTGCTGGAAACACCATATATTTT. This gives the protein CASSNLGLAGNTIYF.

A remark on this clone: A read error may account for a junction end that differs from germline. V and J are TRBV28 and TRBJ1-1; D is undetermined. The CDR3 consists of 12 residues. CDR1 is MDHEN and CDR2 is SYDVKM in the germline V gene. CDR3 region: CASDRENPEAFF. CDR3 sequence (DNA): TGTGCCAGCGATAGAGAGAACCCTGAAGCTTTCTTT.

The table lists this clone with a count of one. The chain's CDR3 is CASSYKLLAGGIYNEQFF. The DNA for the CDR3 is TGTGCCAGCAGTTACAAACTATTGGCAGGGGGGATTTACAATGAGCAGTTCTTC. The chain carries TRBV6-8 and TRBJ2-1; a weak D match, TRBD1 (7 bases). Germline V gives CDR1 MNHGY, CDR2 SAAAGT. With 2 bases removed from V and 4 bases from J, the gap between germline ends came to 21 bases. The CDR3 is 18 residues long.

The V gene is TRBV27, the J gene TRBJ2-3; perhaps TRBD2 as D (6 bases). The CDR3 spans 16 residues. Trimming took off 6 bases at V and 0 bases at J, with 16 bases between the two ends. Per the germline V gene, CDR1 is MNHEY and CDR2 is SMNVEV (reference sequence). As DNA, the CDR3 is TGTGCCAGCAGGCTAAACTGGGACTTAAGCACAGATACGCAGTATTTT. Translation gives CASRLNWDLSTDTQYF.

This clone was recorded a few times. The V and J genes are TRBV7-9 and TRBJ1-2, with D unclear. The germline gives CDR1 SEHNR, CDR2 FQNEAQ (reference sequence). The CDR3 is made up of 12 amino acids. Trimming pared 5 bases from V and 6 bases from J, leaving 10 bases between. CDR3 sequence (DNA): TGTGCCAGCAGCCCCGGGTCCGATGGCTACACCTTC. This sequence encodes CASSPGSDGYTF.

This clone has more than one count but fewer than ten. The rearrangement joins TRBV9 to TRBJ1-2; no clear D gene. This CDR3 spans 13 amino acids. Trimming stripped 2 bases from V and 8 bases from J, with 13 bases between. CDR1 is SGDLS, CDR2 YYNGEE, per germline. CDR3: CASSVPGIGGYTF. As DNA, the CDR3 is TGTGCCAGCAGCGTCCCGGGGATCGGAGGCTACACCTTC.

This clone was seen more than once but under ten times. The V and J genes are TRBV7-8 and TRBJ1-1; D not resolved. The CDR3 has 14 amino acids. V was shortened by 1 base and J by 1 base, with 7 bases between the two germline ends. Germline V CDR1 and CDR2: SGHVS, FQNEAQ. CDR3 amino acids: CASSLVWANTEAFF. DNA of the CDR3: TGTGCCAGCAGCTTAGTGTGGGCGAACACTGAAGCTTTCTTT. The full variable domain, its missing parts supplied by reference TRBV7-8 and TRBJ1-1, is GAGVSQSPRYKVAKRGQDVALRCDPISGHVSLFWYQQALGQGPEFLTYFQNEAQLDKSGLPSDRFFAERPEGSVSTLKIQRTQQEDSAVYLCASSLVWANTEAFFGQGTRLTVV.

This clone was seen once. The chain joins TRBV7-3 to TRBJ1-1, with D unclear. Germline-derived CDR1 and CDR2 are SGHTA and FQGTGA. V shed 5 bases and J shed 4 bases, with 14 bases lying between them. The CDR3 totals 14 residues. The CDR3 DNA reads TGTGCCAGCAGCCAACGACACCAAAGCACTGAAGCTTTCTTT. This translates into CASSQRHQSTEAFF.

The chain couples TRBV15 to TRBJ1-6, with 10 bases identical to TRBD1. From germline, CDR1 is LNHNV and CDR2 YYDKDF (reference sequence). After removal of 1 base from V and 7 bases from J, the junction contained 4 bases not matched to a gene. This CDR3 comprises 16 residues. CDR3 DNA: TGTGCCACCAGCAGAGGGGGACAGGGGAACAATTCACCCCTCCACTTT. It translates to CATSRGGQGNNSPLHF.

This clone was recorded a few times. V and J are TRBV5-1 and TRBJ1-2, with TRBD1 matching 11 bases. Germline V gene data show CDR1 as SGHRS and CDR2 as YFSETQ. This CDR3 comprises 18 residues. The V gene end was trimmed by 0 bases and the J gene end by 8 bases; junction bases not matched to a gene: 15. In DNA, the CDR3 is TGCGCCAGCAGCTTGGCGGGATGGACAGGGGGCATGACGGGAGGCTACACCTTC. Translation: CASSLAGWTGGMTGGYTF.

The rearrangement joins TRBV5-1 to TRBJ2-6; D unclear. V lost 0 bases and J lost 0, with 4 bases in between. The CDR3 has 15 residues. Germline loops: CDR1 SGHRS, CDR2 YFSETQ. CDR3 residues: CASSLVISGANVLTF. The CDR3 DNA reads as TGCGCCAGCAGCTTGGTAATCTCTGGGGCCAACGTCCTGACTTTC.

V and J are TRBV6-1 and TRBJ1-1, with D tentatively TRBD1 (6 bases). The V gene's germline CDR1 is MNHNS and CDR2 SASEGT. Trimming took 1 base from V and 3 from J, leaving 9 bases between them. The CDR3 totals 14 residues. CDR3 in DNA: TGTGCCAGCAGTGAAGACAGGGCGGACACTGAAGCTTTCTTT. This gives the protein CASSEDRADTEAFF.

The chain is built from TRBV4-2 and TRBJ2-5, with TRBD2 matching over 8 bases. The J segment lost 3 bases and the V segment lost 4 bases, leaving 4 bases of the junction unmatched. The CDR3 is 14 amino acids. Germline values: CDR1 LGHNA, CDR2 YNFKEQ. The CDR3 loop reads CASSPPGLEETQYF. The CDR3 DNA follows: TGTGCCAGCAGCCCCCCGGGACTAGAAGAGACCCAGTACTTC.

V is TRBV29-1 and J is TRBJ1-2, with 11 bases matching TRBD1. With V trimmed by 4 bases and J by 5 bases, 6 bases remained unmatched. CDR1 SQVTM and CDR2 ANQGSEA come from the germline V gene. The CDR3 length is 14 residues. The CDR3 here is CSVVDRDRGYGYTF. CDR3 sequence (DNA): TGCAGCGTTGTAGACCGGGACAGGGGGTATGGCTACACCTTC.

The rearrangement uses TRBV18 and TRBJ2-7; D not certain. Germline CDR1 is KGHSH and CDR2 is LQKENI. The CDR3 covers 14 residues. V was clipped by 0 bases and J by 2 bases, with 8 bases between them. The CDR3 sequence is CASSPPSLPYEQYF. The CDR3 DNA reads TGTGCCAGCTCACCACCGTCCCTTCCCTACGAGCAGTACTTC. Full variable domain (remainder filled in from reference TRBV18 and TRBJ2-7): NAGVMQNPRHLVRRRGQEARLRCSPMKGHSHVYWYRQLPEEGLKFMVYLQKENIIDESGMPKERFSAEFPKEGPSILRIQQVVRGDSAAYFCASSPPSLPYEQYFGPGTRLTVT.

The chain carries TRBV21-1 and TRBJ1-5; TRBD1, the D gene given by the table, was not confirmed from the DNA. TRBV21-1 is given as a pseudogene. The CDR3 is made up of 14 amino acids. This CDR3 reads CASSKTTGSTAQHF. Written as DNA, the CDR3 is TGTGCCAGCAGCAAAACGACAGGGAGTACGGCCCAGCATTTT.